This T cell receptor (beta chain) was recorded in a study of shared clonotypes between healthy human individuals. Only in-frame clones appear in the TCRdb table, and some are missing; sequencing was by immunoSEQ multiplex PCR. This sample has fewer than 1 million clones, with approximately 97% found just once. The naive CD8 population came from CD45RO-negative cells selected for CCR7, without terminally differentiated effector memory CD45RA+ cells. Germline V CDR1 and CDR2: SGDLS, YYNGEE. This CDR3 contains 11 residues. The germline V and J ends were trimmed by 0 bases and 8 bases, with 5 bases remaining between them.

The clonotype originates from a man aged 30 to 39 in good health. This rearrangement joins TRBV9 to TRBJ1-2; D is ambiguous. The sample taken for sequencing was naive CD8+ T cells sorted from blood. For the CDR3, the DNA is TGTGCCAGCAGCGTAGTAACCGGCTACACCTTC. Its protein product is CASSVVTGYTF.